This is a list of T cell receptor beta chains from one sample in a study of cytomegalovirus exposure and HLA in healthy donors. Here immunoSEQ multiplex PCR was the method, and the copy in TCRdb shows in-frame clones only, minus some. The sample lists about 160,000 clones, 80% to 90% occurring once. Sample: PBMCs. The receptors derive from a woman between 18 and 29 years old in good health and CMV-seronegative. Each CDR3 is given with its conserved first and last residue. D genes are given only for firm matches. Clone size is given for some rows only: seen once, a few or many times, or a class if the clone is expanded.

CDR3aa | CDR3nt | j_gene | d_gene | v_gene | abundance
CSVPQGLTEAFF | TGCAGCGTCCCACAGGGATTAACTGAAGCTTTCTTT | TRBJ1-1 | NA | TRBV29-1 | NA
CASSEEMGGRPETQYF | TGTGCCAGCAGTGAAGAAATGGGAGGGCGCCCAGAGACCCAGTACTTC | TRBJ2-5 | TRBD2 | TRBV6-1 | NA
CASSLSETTKNIQYF | TGTGCCAGCAGCTTATCGGAGACTACCAAAAACATTCAGTACTTC | TRBJ2-4 | NA | TRBV7-8 | NA
CASSLDLGRGEQYF | TGTGCCAGCAGCTTAGATCTTGGGAGAGGCGAGCAGTACTTC | TRBJ2-7 | NA | TRBV11-2 | NA
CASSVDRGRRETQYF | TGTGCCAGCAGCGTAGACAGGGGGCGACGGGAGACCCAGTACTTC | TRBJ2-5 | TRBD1 | TRBV9 | NA
CASNKGQGYQPQHF | TGTGCCAGCAATAAGGGACAGGGTTACCAGCCCCAGCATTTT | TRBJ1-5 | TRBD1 | TRBV28 | NA
CASSSGGGVNGYTF | TGCGCCAGCAGCTCCGGCGGCGGGGTTAATGGCTACACCTTC | TRBJ1-2 | NA | TRBV5-1 | NA
CASSSGAGDEQFF | TGTGCCAGCAGCTCAGGTGCTGGCGATGAGCAGTTCTTC | TRBJ2-1 | NA | TRBV7-2 | NA
CASSSLAGNTDTQYF | TGTGCCAGCAGCTCCCTAGCGGGAAACACAGATACGCAGTATTTT | TRBJ2-3 | TRBD2 | TRBV7-6 | NA
CASSESHSGRNYNEQFF | TGCGCCAGCAGTGAGTCCCATAGCGGGAGAAACTACAATGAGCAGTTCTTC | TRBJ2-1 | TRBD2 | TRBV10-1 | once
CASSIGAGELFF | TGTGCCAGCAGTATAGGGGCCGGGGAGCTGTTTTTT | TRBJ2-2 | NA | TRBV5-4 | NA
CASSSGAYNEQFF | TGTGCCAGCAGTAGCGGAGCCTACAATGAGCAGTTCTTC | TRBJ2-1 | NA | TRBV6-5 | NA
CATCSTGVLDQPQHF | TGTGCCACCTGTTCGACAGGGGTTCTCGATCAGCCCCAGCATTTT | TRBJ1-5 | TRBD1 | TRBV28 | NA
CASPSMGGRPSYNEQFF | TGTGCCAGCCCCTCGATGGGCGGGAGGCCCTCCTACAATGAGCAGTTCTTC | TRBJ2-1 | NA | TRBV21-1 | NA
CASSSLQSSGNTIYF | TGTGCCAGCAGCTCGCTACAGTCTTCTGGAAACACCATATATTTT | TRBJ1-3 | NA | TRBV7-2 | NA
CASSLSAGETQYF | TGTGCCAGCAGCTTATCGGCGGGGGAGACCCAGTACTTC | TRBJ2-5 | NA | TRBV7-3 | NA
CSGTGDRETQYF | TGCAGCGGAACCGGGGACAGAGAGACCCAGTACTTC | TRBJ2-5 | TRBD1 | TRBV29-1 | NA